This is a list of T cell receptor beta chains from one sample in a study of T cell repertoires in cytomegalovirus infection. For these TCRs, the target antigens are not known. MiXCR, run by TCRdb on the reads, gives a single entry per CDR3 protein. The sample holds more than 300,000 distinct CDR3 sequences; roughly 34% are singletons and the top ten take approximately 12%. The specimen was cultured PBMCs, collected from culture after CMV antigen stimulation. The receptors derive from a human donor in good health (CMV status not recorded). Some clones in this sample may be carry-over from other donors' samples. CDR3s include the opening cysteine and the closing phenylalanine or tryptophan. Each record gives: CDR3 DNA, CDR3 protein, J gene, clone size, D gene, V gene. The D gene is left open where the match is weak. A clone size is listed for some rows: how often the clone was seen (once, few, many), or a class if it is expanded.

cdr3_nt: TGTGCCAGCAAAGAAACCCAGGGGATTTACACCGGGGAGCTGTTTTTT
cdr3_aa: CASKETQGIYTGELFF
j_call: TRBJ2-2
clone_size: few
d_call: -
v_call: TRBV28

cdr3_nt: TGTGCCAGCAGCCCTGGGTATGGCTACACCTTC
cdr3_aa: CASSPGYGYTF
j_call: TRBJ1-2
clone_size: -
d_call: -
v_call: TRBV6-2/TRBV6-3

cdr3_nt: TGTGCCAGCAGTTCAACGACAGGGGGCAGTGAGGGCTACACCTTC
cdr3_aa: CASSSTTGGSEGYTF
j_call: TRBJ1-2
clone_size: -
d_call: TRBD1
v_call: TRBV12-3/TRBV12-4

cdr3_nt: TGTGCCAGTACCCGACAGGGAATGAACACTGAAGCTTTCTTT
cdr3_aa: CASTRQGMNTEAFF
j_call: TRBJ1-1
clone_size: -
d_call: TRBD1
v_call: TRBV19

cdr3_nt: TGTGCCAGCAGCGCCCTAGCGGGAGGGCCCCAAGAGCAGTACTTC
cdr3_aa: CASSALAGGPQEQYF
j_call: TRBJ2-7
clone_size: -
d_call: TRBD2
v_call: TRBV7-2

cdr3_nt: TGTGCCACCAGCAGGGAGGGACAGGGGTATGGCTACACCTTC
cdr3_aa: CATSREGQGYGYTF
j_call: TRBJ1-2
clone_size: few
d_call: TRBD1
v_call: TRBV15

cdr3_nt: TGTGCCAGCAGCTTATCAGGGAACGGAAACACCATATATTTT
cdr3_aa: CASSLSGNGNTIYF
j_call: TRBJ1-3
clone_size: -
d_call: -
v_call: TRBV7-3

cdr3_nt: TGTGCCAGCAGCTTAGTGGACGATACGCAGTATTTT
cdr3_aa: CASSLVDDTQYF
j_call: TRBJ2-3
clone_size: many
d_call: -
v_call: TRBV7-9

cdr3_nt: TGTGCCAGCAGGTTCAGTGGGGACAACACTGAAGCTTTCTTT
cdr3_aa: CASRFSGDNTEAFF
j_call: TRBJ1-1
clone_size: -
d_call: -
v_call: TRBV7-6

cdr3_nt: TGTGCCATCAGTGAGGTCGGCAGACCCTCCCAGTACTTC
cdr3_aa: CAISEVGRPSQYF
j_call: TRBJ2-7
clone_size: -
d_call: -
v_call: TRBV10-3

cdr3_nt: TGTGCCAGCAGTCAGGAATCAGGGCCCCAGCATTTT
cdr3_aa: CASSQESGPQHF
j_call: TRBJ1-5
clone_size: few
d_call: -
v_call: TRBV7-9

cdr3_nt: TGTGCCAGCAGCTCTACAGGGGACGCGGGCGAGCAGTACTTC
cdr3_aa: CASSSTGDAGEQYF
j_call: TRBJ2-7
clone_size: -
d_call: TRBD1
v_call: TRBV7-3

cdr3_nt: TGCGCCAGCAGCCGAGCTAGCGGGAGCTCCTACGAGCAGTACTTC
cdr3_aa: CASSRASGSSYEQYF
j_call: TRBJ2-7
clone_size: many
d_call: TRBD2
v_call: TRBV4-1

cdr3_nt: TGTGCCATCAGTGATACAGGCCCGGGTCAGCCCCAGCATTTT
cdr3_aa: CAISDTGPGQPQHF
j_call: TRBJ1-5
clone_size: few
d_call: -
v_call: TRBV10-3

cdr3_nt: TGTGCCAGCAGCTTGGGGGGATATAATCAGCCCCAGCATTTT
cdr3_aa: CASSLGGYNQPQHF
j_call: TRBJ1-5
clone_size: -
d_call: -
v_call: TRBV7-2

cdr3_nt: TGCAGCGCATTTGCCTACAATGAGCAGTTCTTC
cdr3_aa: CSAFAYNEQFF
j_call: TRBJ2-1
clone_size: -
d_call: -
v_call: TRBV29-1

cdr3_nt: TGTGCCAGCAGTTTACTTGCAGGGGGCGGGTATGGCTACACCTTC
cdr3_aa: CASSLLAGGGYGYTF
j_call: TRBJ1-2
clone_size: few
d_call: TRBD1
v_call: TRBV28

cdr3_nt: TGTGCCAGCAGCCCCCCCGGGTTCGGCGATACGCAGTATTTT
cdr3_aa: CASSPPGFGDTQYF
j_call: TRBJ2-3
clone_size: -
d_call: -
v_call: TRBV14

cdr3_nt: TGTGCCAGCAGTTTTATGAGAGAAACAGATACGCAGTATTTT
cdr3_aa: CASSFMRETDTQYF
j_call: TRBJ2-3
clone_size: -
d_call: -
v_call: TRBV12-3/TRBV12-4

cdr3_nt: TGTGCCAGCAGCTGGGACATAGGACCCGCCTACGAGCAGTACTTC
cdr3_aa: CASSWDIGPAYEQYF
j_call: TRBJ2-7
clone_size: -
d_call: -
v_call: TRBV7-2

cdr3_nt: TGTGCCAGCACCAAGCCAGGGTCTCACACTGAAGCTTTCTTT
cdr3_aa: CASTKPGSHTEAFF
j_call: TRBJ1-1
clone_size: few
d_call: -
v_call: TRBV7-2

cdr3_nt: TGTGCCAGTCGAAAGGACAGGGGCACTGAAGCTTTCTTT
cdr3_aa: CASRKDRGTEAFF
j_call: TRBJ1-1
clone_size: -
d_call: TRBD1
v_call: TRBV19

cdr3_nt: TGTGCCAGCAGCCCTCAGGCGCTGCAAGAGACCCAGTACTTC
cdr3_aa: CASSPQALQETQYF
j_call: TRBJ2-5
clone_size: few
d_call: -
v_call: TRBV7-2

cdr3_nt: TGTGCCAGCAGCTCGACGTCTTCTAACTATGGCTACACCTTC
cdr3_aa: CASSSTSSNYGYTF
j_call: TRBJ1-2
clone_size: -
d_call: -
v_call: TRBV7-9

cdr3_nt: TGTGCCAGCAGTGACGCCGTCAATGAGCAGTTCTTC
cdr3_aa: CASSDAVNEQFF
j_call: TRBJ2-1
clone_size: many
d_call: -
v_call: TRBV6-4

cdr3_nt: TGTGCTTCACTAGCGGGAGTAGATACGCAGTATTTT
cdr3_aa: CASLAGVDTQYF
j_call: TRBJ2-3
clone_size: -
d_call: TRBD2
v_call: TRBV12-5

cdr3_nt: TGTGCCAGCAGCTTGCGGGCTAGCGGGACAATCCAAGAGACCCAGTACTTC
cdr3_aa: CASSLRASGTIQETQYF
j_call: TRBJ2-5
clone_size: -
d_call: TRBD2
v_call: TRBV7-9

cdr3_nt: TGTGCCAGCAGCTTAGCGGCATCAGAGACCCAGTACTTC
cdr3_aa: CASSLAASETQYF
j_call: TRBJ2-5
clone_size: -
d_call: -
v_call: TRBV7-2

cdr3_nt: TGTGCCAGTAGTTTACGGACTAGATACACCGGGGAGCTGTTTTTT
cdr3_aa: CASSLRTRYTGELFF
j_call: TRBJ2-2
clone_size: many
d_call: TRBD2
v_call: TRBV19

cdr3_nt: TGCGCCAGCAGTAGCGGGAGCCCGCTCAGTACGCAGTATTTT
cdr3_aa: CASSSGSPLSTQYF
j_call: TRBJ2-3
clone_size: -
d_call: TRBD2
v_call: TRBV10-2

cdr3_nt: TGTGCCAGTAGTACTCTAGCGTCTGGGGCCAACGTCCTGACTTTC
cdr3_aa: CASSTLASGANVLTF
j_call: TRBJ2-6
clone_size: -
d_call: -
v_call: TRBV19

cdr3_nt: TGCAGCGTTGAAGGCGCGCGGGAGGGCCTGGGGAATGAGCAGTTCTTC
cdr3_aa: CSVEGAREGLGNEQFF
j_call: TRBJ2-1
clone_size: -
d_call: TRBD2
v_call: TRBV29-1

cdr3_nt: TGTGCCAGCAGCCTAGATCTGTTTTCCAATGAGCAGTTCTTC
cdr3_aa: CASSLDLFSNEQFF
j_call: TRBJ2-1
clone_size: -
d_call: -
v_call: TRBV3-1

cdr3_nt: TGTGCCAGCAGAGACAGGGGGCCTAGCACAGATACGCAGTATTTT
cdr3_aa: CASRDRGPSTDTQYF
j_call: TRBJ2-3
clone_size: few
d_call: TRBD1
v_call: TRBV6-1

cdr3_nt: TGTGCCAGCAGTTTTAGCAATCAGCCCCAGCATTTT
cdr3_aa: CASSFSNQPQHF
j_call: TRBJ1-5
clone_size: many
d_call: -
v_call: TRBV7-2

cdr3_nt: TGTGCCAGCAGTGGGACTAGCACCGGGGAGCTGTTTTTT
cdr3_aa: CASSGTSTGELFF
j_call: TRBJ2-2
clone_size: -
d_call: TRBD2
v_call: TRBV6-4

cdr3_nt: TGTGCCAGCAGTAAACGACTAGCGGGAGGGAGCACAGATACGCAGTATTTT
cdr3_aa: CASSKRLAGGSTDTQYF
j_call: TRBJ2-3
clone_size: -
d_call: TRBD2
v_call: TRBV27

cdr3_nt: TGTGCCACCAGCCATAGGGGCAACGCGGGAGGAAACACCATATATTTT
cdr3_aa: CATSHRGNAGGNTIYF
j_call: TRBJ1-3
clone_size: few
d_call: -
v_call: TRBV15

cdr3_nt: TGTGCCAGCAGCCCCTTTCGGCTGGGAAGCAATGAGCAGTTCTTC
cdr3_aa: CASSPFRLGSNEQFF
j_call: TRBJ2-1
clone_size: few
d_call: -
v_call: TRBV7-2

cdr3_nt: TGTGCCAGCAGCCAAGTACAGCTCCGCTCTGGAAACACCATATATTTT
cdr3_aa: CASSQVQLRSGNTIYF
j_call: TRBJ1-3
clone_size: -
d_call: -
v_call: TRBV3-1

cdr3_nt: TGTGCCAGCAGCATAATACCGGGACAGGGCCCCACTGAAGCTTTCTTT
cdr3_aa: CASSIIPGQGPTEAFF
j_call: TRBJ1-1
clone_size: -
d_call: TRBD1
v_call: TRBV7-9

cdr3_nt: TGTGCCAGCAGCTTAGTGTCGGGAGCCTATCAGCCCCAGCATTTT
cdr3_aa: CASSLVSGAYQPQHF
j_call: TRBJ1-5
clone_size: many
d_call: -
v_call: TRBV7-4

cdr3_nt: TGTGCCAGCAGCGTAGGCCAGGGGGCCGCAGAAAAACTGTTTTTT
cdr3_aa: CASSVGQGAAEKLFF
j_call: TRBJ1-4
clone_size: -
d_call: TRBD1
v_call: TRBV9

cdr3_nt: TGCGCCAGCAGCCAAGATGCCTTAGCGGGGCAAATAAACATTCAGTACTTC
cdr3_aa: CASSQDALAGQINIQYF
j_call: TRBJ2-4
clone_size: -
d_call: TRBD2
v_call: TRBV4-3

cdr3_nt: TGTGCCAGCAGCGAACCATCTGGACTAGCGGTTCACTCCTACGAGCAGTACTTC
cdr3_aa: CASSEPSGLAVHSYEQYF
j_call: TRBJ2-7
clone_size: -
d_call: TRBD2
v_call: TRBV2